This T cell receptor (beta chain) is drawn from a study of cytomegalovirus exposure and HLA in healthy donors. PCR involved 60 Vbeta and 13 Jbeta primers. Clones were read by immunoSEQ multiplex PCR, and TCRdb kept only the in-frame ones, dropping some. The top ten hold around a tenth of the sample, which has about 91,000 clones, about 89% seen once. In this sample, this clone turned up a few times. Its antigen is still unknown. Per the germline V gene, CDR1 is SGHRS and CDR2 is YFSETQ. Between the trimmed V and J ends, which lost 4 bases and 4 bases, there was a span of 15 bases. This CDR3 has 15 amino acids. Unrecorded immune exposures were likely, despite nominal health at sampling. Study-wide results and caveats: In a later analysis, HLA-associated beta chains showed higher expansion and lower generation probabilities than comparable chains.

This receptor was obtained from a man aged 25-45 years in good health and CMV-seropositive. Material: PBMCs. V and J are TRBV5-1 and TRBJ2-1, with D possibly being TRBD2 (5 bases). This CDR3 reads CASSVGVAEYNEQFF. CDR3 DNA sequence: TGCGCCAGCAGCGTCGGGGTTGCGGAGTACAATGAGCAGTTCTTC.